A single sample gave rise to the 5 T cell receptor beta chains below, sequenced in a study of HIV-infected patients and healthy controls. cDNA was made from roughly 500 ng RNA using alpha and beta constant primers. Alpha and beta chain libraries were made separately by chain-specific third strand synthesis with multiplexing indices. Each CDR3 protein gets one entry after TCRdb re-called the 5' RACE reads with MiXCR. The repertoire holds tens of thousands of distinct CDR3 sequences, with approximately 9% as singletons. No cell fractionation was done, so the repertoire covers all unsorted peripheral blood T cells. Sample: blood. The source is an adult in good health.

This clonotype was counted between two and nine times. V is TRBV7-6 and J is TRBJ1-1; 8 nucleotides match TRBD1. V shed 5 bases, J shed 2 bases, and the junction held 10 bases outside the gene matches. The CDR3 consists of 16 residues. Germline V gene sequence: CDR1 SGHVS, CDR2 FNYEAQ. CDR3 region: CASSHTRSGGNTEAFF. CDR3 DNA: TGTGCCAGCAGCCATACCCGTTCAGGGGGCAACACTGAAGCTTTCTTT.

This clonotype has at least ten counts. The gene calls are TRBV7-6 and TRBJ2-7; D unresolved. The V and J ends lost 4 bases and 0 bases respectively, with 10 bases between them. Germline V gene sequence: CDR1 SGHVS, CDR2 FNYEAQ. This CDR3 is built from 14 residues. The DNA of the CDR3 is TGTGCCAGCAGCTGGTCCCGAGACTCCTACGAGCAGTACTTC. Translating gives CASSWSRDSYEQYF.

This clonotype was recorded many times. This chain links TRBV6-5 with TRBJ1-5; D gene unclear. CDR1 is MNHEY, CDR2 SVGAGI, per germline. The V and J ends lost 7 bases and 2 bases respectively, with 12 bases between them. The length of the CDR3 is 14 residues. The CDR3 region is CASNPDGGNQPQHF. The CDR3 bases are TGTGCCAGCAACCCCGACGGCGGCAATCAGCCCCAGCATTTT.

This clonotype was seen many times. The chain recombines TRBV12-3 or TRBV12-4 with TRBJ1-4; 7 positions match TRBD1. The CDR3 extends over 15 amino acids. V lost 5 bases and J lost 8; bases outside the gene matches: 11. CDR3 in amino acids: CASSTSTGIREKLFF. The DNA of the CDR3 is TGTGCCAGCAGTACATCGACAGGGATTAGGGAAAAACTGTTTTTT.

This clonotype was observed many times. The chain joins TRBV6-6 to TRBJ2-1; 9 bases are shared with TRBD1. Trimming at V came to 2 bases and at J to 11 bases, leaving 10 bases not matched to a gene. CDR1 and CDR2 from the germline V gene are MNHNY and SVGAGI (reference sequence). The CDR3 runs to 15 residues. The CDR3 DNA reads as TGTGCCAGCAGTTACCCCCTAGGACAGGGGAGAAAGCAGTTCTTC. This encodes CASSYPLGQGRKQFF.